Below, 22 T cell receptor beta chains from the same sample are listed, as sequenced in a study of Ad26.COV2.S vaccination and SARS-CoV-2 variants. The treatment is: some 19 received Ad26.COV2.S at low or high dose, single or two shots; 5 received placebo; per-sample allocation not given. Vaccine and placebo recipients were sampled on day 63 after the first injection. TCRdb's table, derived via immunoSEQ multiplex PCR, lists solely in-frame clones and lacks some. The table lists hundreds of thousands of clones, around 89% of them singletons. The source material was peripheral blood, sampled in a trial of Ad26.COV2.S vaccine versus placebo. These TCRs come from a person between 18 and 65 years old who received the Ad26.COV2.S COVID-19 vaccine or a placebo.

This clone was detected once. V is TRBV28 and J is TRBJ2-3; 10 bases align to TRBD2. The CDR3 is made up of 15 amino acids. The trim removed 6 bases at V and 5 bases at J, leaving 8 bases unmatched. The germline V gene has CDR1 MDHEN and CDR2 SYDVKM. The CDR3 nucleotides are TGTGCCAGCAGAGTTCTAGCGGGAGTGTTAGATACGCAGTATTTT. This translates into CASRVLAGVLDTQYF.

The chain links TRBV5-6 to TRBJ2-3; 8 bases line up with TRBD2. The CDR3 consists of 15 residues. V was pared by 5 bases and J by 2 bases, with 7 bases of the junction left unmatched. Germline V gives CDR1 SGHDT, CDR2 YYEEEE. The CDR3 spells CASSPTSGYTDTQYF. As DNA, the CDR3 is TGTGCCAGCAGTCCTACTAGCGGATACACAGATACGCAGTATTTT.

This rearrangement joins TRBV5-1 to TRBJ1-5, with TRBD1 matching over 8 bases. This CDR3 is 15 amino acids long. Germline V gene data show CDR1 as SGHRS and CDR2 as YFSETQ. Trimming removed 2 bases from V and 1 base from J; junction bases left unmatched: 2. The CDR3 region has the DNA TGCGCCAGCAGCTTCGGACAGGGAAGCAATCAGCCCCAGCATTTT. It translates to CASSFGQGSNQPQHF.

The CDR3 DNA is TGTGCCAGCAGCCAAGTAGCCGGGACTAGCAACTACGAGCAGTACTTC. Its translation: CASSQVAGTSNYEQYF. The chain recombines TRBV3-1 (or the pseudogene TRBV3-2) with TRBJ2-7; 9 bases fit TRBD2. This CDR3 has 16 residues. The germline V gene encodes CDR1 LGHDT and CDR2 YNNKEL (reference sequence). J lost 3 bases, V lost 1 base, and 7 bases had no gene match.

This clone occurred once. This chain joins TRBV6-2 or TRBV6-3 and TRBJ1-1, with D tentatively TRBD1 (6 bases). The CDR3 loop spans 13 amino acids. V was clipped by 5 bases and J by 7 bases, with 14 bases between them. Germline V gene lookup returns CDR1 MNHEY and CDR2 SVGEGT. In DNA, the CDR3 is TGTGCCAGCAGTCCGTGGGGGGGCATTGAAGCTTTCTTT. Its translation is CASSPWGGIEAFF.

The chain links TRBV20-1 to TRBJ1-2; D remains unclear. This CDR3 has 11 residues. Germline lookup yields CDR1 DFQATT and CDR2 SNEGSKA (reference sequence). Between the trimmed V and J ends, which lost 3 bases and 2 bases, there was a span of 4 bases. CDR3 amino acids: CSASPNYGYTF. The CDR3 nucleotides are TGCAGTGCTAGTCCCAACTATGGCTACACCTTC.

The rearrangement links TRBV18 to TRBJ2-7; 7 bases map to TRBD1. The CDR3 extends over 15 amino acids. The J segment lost 2 bases and the V segment lost 1 base, leaving 5 bases of the junction unmatched. Per the germline V gene, CDR1 is KGHSH and CDR2 is LQKENI. The CDR3 loop reads CASSPRTGTTYEQYF. The CDR3 bases are TGTGCCAGCTCACCACGGACAGGAACGACCTACGAGCAGTACTTC. Full variable domain (missing parts from reference TRBV18 and TRBJ2-7): NAGVMQNPRHLVRRRGQEARLRCSPMKGHSHVYWYRQLPEEGLKFMVYLQKENIIDESGMPKERFSAEFPKEGPSILRIQQVVRGDSAAYFCASSPRTGTTYEQYFGPGTRLTVT.

The rearrangement links TRBV4-3 to TRBJ2-1; D gene ambiguous. Between the trimmed V and J ends, which lost 4 bases and 6 bases, there was a span of 13 bases. The germline CDR1 and CDR2 sequences are LGHNA and YSLEER. This CDR3 region has 14 residues. The CDR3 bases are TGCGCCAGCAGCCGCCTTGGCGCCAGCAATGAGCAGTTCTTC. Residues: CASSRLGASNEQFF.

The chain joins TRBV19 to TRBJ1-1; D gene unclear. Trimming removed 10 bases from V and 0 bases from J, with 6 bases in between. The CDR3 has 11 residues. The germline gives CDR1 LNHDA, CDR2 SQIVND (reference sequence). The CDR3 sequence is CATYLNTEAFF. As DNA, the CDR3 is TGTGCCACGTACCTGAACACTGAAGCTTTCTTT. The full variable domain, completed using reference TRBV19 and TRBJ1-1, is DGGITQSPKYLFRKEGQNVTLSCEQNLNHDAMYWYRQDPGQGLRLIYYSQIVNDFQKGDIAEGYSVSREKKESFPLTVTSAQKNPTAFYLCATYLNTEAFFGQGTRLTVV.

The chain joins TRBV7-9 to TRBJ2-2; 8 nucleotides line up with TRBD2. This CDR3 has 16 amino acids. CDR1 SEHNR and CDR2 FQNEAQ come from the germline V gene (reference sequence). The J segment lost 5 bases and the V segment lost 5 bases, leaving 10 bases of the junction unmatched. The CDR3, as DNA: TGTGCCAGCAGCCCGTCGGGGGGGCTGTCGACCGGGGAGCTGTTTTTT. This encodes CASSPSGGLSTGELFF.

This clone showed up many times. The rearrangement joins TRBV7-2 to TRBJ1-2, with TRBD1 matching over 10 bases. Germline assignment: CDR1 SGHTA and CDR2 FQGNSA. This CDR3 is 14 amino acids long. Trimming cost V 4 bases and J 8 bases; bases outside gene matches: 7. CDR3 DNA sequence: TGTGCCAGCAGCTCCGACAGGGGGCAAAGGGGCTACACCTTC. Protein sequence: CASSSDRGQRGYTF.

The rearrangement uses TRBV6-2 or TRBV6-3 and TRBJ2-1; D remains ambiguous. Trimming stripped 6 bases from V and 9 bases from J, with 15 bases between. Germline lookup yields CDR1 MNHEY and CDR2 SVGEGT. CDR3 length: 13 amino acids. The CDR3 DNA is TGTGCCAGCAGCCCCCCCCCTAGTCTTGAGCAGTTCTTC. This sequence encodes CASSPPPSLEQFF.

The chain links TRBV6-4 to TRBJ2-7; tentatively, D is TRBD1 or TRBD2 (6 bases each). The V and J ends lost 6 bases and 0 bases respectively, with 15 bases between them. This CDR3 contains 15 residues. The germline V gene encodes CDR1 MRHNA and CDR2 SNTAGT. The CDR3 DNA sequence: TGTGCCAGCAGCGTCGAGGGGGGCAACTCCTACGAGCAGTACTTC. It specifies CASSVEGGNSYEQYF.

This chain connects TRBV6-6 to TRBJ2-7, with TRBD2 matching 10 bases. Germline values: CDR1 MNHNY, CDR2 SVGAGI (reference sequence). This CDR3 spans 15 amino acids. The J segment lost 0 bases and the V segment lost 6 bases, leaving 5 bases of the junction unmatched. The CDR3 DNA reads as TGTGCCAGCAGATTCGGGACTAGCGACTCCTACGAGCAGTACTTC. It yields the protein CASRFGTSDSYEQYF.

The rearrangement links TRBV6-4 to TRBJ1-1; D not resolved. Germline CDR1 reads MRHNA; CDR2 reads SNTAGT. The CDR3 has 14 residues. V was pared by 7 bases and J by 4 bases, with 16 bases between. CDR3 residues: CASMKRPGGTEAFF. The CDR3 DNA sequence: TGTGCCAGCATGAAGCGTCCCGGCGGCACTGAAGCTTTCTTT.

This chain links TRBV5-1 with TRBJ2-7, with 12 bases aligning to TRBD1. The trim removed 4 bases at V and 0 bases at J, leaving 5 bases unmatched. CDR1 and CDR2 (germline): SGHRS, YFSETQ. This CDR3 contains 16 residues. The CDR3 nucleotides read TGCGCCAGCAGCGGAGGGACAGGGGGCTACTCCTACGAGCAGTACTTC. The encoded protein is CASSGGTGGYSYEQYF.

The chain links TRBV7-9 to TRBJ1-2, with TRBD1 identical over 10 bases. Germline values: CDR1 SEHNR, CDR2 FQNEAQ (reference sequence). CDR3 size: 15 residues. V gave up 6 bases and J gave up 5 bases; unmatched junction bases: 9. CDR3 loop: CASSTGTGVFYGYTF. CDR3 nucleotide sequence: TGTGCCAGCAGTACCGGGACAGGGGTCTTTTATGGCTACACCTTC. Variable domain in full (rest from reference TRBV7-9 and TRBJ1-2): DTGVSQNPRHKITKRGQNVTFRCDPISEHNRLYWYRQTLGQGPEFLTYFQNEAQLEKSRLLSDRFSAERPKGSFSTLEIQRTEQGDSAMYLCASSTGTGVFYGYTFGSGTRLTVV.

The chain joins TRBV7-8 to TRBJ2-7; D is unclear. Trimming took 1 base from V and 3 from J, leaving 10 bases between them. Germline V CDR1 and CDR2: SGHVS, FQNEAQ. CDR3 length: 14 amino acids. CDR3 nucleotide sequence: TGTGCCAGCAGCTTAGTAGTGGAGAACTACGAGCAGTACTTC. Translating gives CASSLVVENYEQYF.

V gene TRBV29-1 combines with J gene TRBJ2-3; the match to TRBD2 covers 8 bases. The junction had 8 bases not matched to a gene; V was cut back by 0 bases and J by 0 bases. CDR1 and CDR2 (germline): SQVTM, ANQGSEA. This CDR3 region has 17 residues. The CDR3 DNA sequence: TGCAGCGTTGAAGATCCGGGAGGGGCCAAAAGCACAGATACGCAGTATTTT. Protein product: CSVEDPGGAKSTDTQYF.

For the CDR3, the DNA is TGCGCCAGCAGCCAAGAAGGTCGGCAAGAGACCCAGTACTTC. It codes for CASSQEGRQETQYF. The chain carries TRBV4-3 and TRBJ2-5, with no clear D. V was trimmed by 0 bases and J by 2 bases, leaving 7 bases between them. The germline gives CDR1 LGHNA, CDR2 YSLEER. This CDR3 region has 14 residues.

The rearrangement joins TRBV4-2 to TRBJ2-3; weak D call: TRBD2 (6 bases). In germline, CDR1 is LGHNA, CDR2 YNFKEQ. V was clipped by 1 base and J by 0 bases, with 14 bases between them. The CDR3 has 17 amino acids. The DNA of the CDR3 is TGTGCCAGCAGCCAAGGGGCTAGGCGGGGCAGCACAGATACGCAGTATTTT. It yields the protein CASSQGARRGSTDTQYF.

DNA of the CDR3: TGCGCCAGCTCTCGGTCCGGGGGCGGTAGTCACGAGCAGTACTTC. As protein: CASSRSGGGSHEQYF. This chain uses TRBV5-1 with TRBJ2-7; D is perhaps TRBD1 or TRBD2 (6 bases each). Germline V gene sequence: CDR1 SGHRS, CDR2 YFSETQ. The CDR3 totals 15 residues. V lost 7 bases and J lost 5, with 22 bases in between.